This T cell receptor (beta chain) was documented in a study of cytomegalovirus exposure and HLA in healthy donors. PCR was performed using 60 Vbeta and 13 Jbeta primers. Here immunoSEQ multiplex PCR was the method, and the copy in TCRdb shows in-frame clones only, minus some. The sample contains about 200,000 clones, around nine tenths of which appear only once. Germline assignment: CDR1 SNHLY and CDR2 FYNNEI. The CDR3 loop spans 14 amino acids. V lost 5 bases to trimming and J lost 0 bases; unmatched junction nucleotides: 4. This clonotype was sampled from a woman in her twenties or thirties in good health and CMV-seronegative. The rearrangement joins TRBV2 to TRBJ2-7; 7 bases fit TRBD2. Sequencing input: PBMCs. The CDR3 sequence is CASSLLAGSYEQYF. The CDR3 bases are TGTGCCAGCAGTCTGTTAGCGGGCTCCTACGAGCAGTACTTC.